One sample yielded the 9 T cell receptor beta chains listed below, sequenced in a study of CD8 T cells in ankylosing spondylitis (TCRdb year 2017). Receptor amplification or capture employed 5' RACE. For sequencing, an Illumina HiSeq 2500 was employed. Starting from the raw public reads, TCRdb applied fastp trimming at Q25, assembled clones with MiXCR and retained in-frame beta chains. Entries that share a CDR3 protein sequence are merged under the most common genes and DNA. The sample data list some 6,000 distinct CDR3 sequences, and approximately 2.3% of these were observed just once. 51% of the sample is taken by the ten largest. Sequencing used blood, either unsorted or a sorted T cell fraction (not recorded which). All receptors come from a male donor with ankylosing spondylitis or in good health (not recorded which).

This clonotype came up many times. The chain has TRBV9 and TRBJ2-1, with 7 bases that match TRBD2. The CDR3 spans 16 residues. Germline trimming cut 1 base from V and 3 bases from J; bases unmatched to any gene: 7. Germline V gene lookup returns CDR1 SGDLS and CDR2 YYNGEE. The CDR3 DNA follows: TGTGCCAGCAGCGTACCATCTCTAGCGGTCTACAATGAGCAGTTCTTC. Translating gives CASSVPSLAVYNEQFF.

This clonotype was observed many times. The DNA of the CDR3 is TGTGCCAGCAGCGGGGGGGACAGGGAGAACACCGGGGAGCTGTTTTTT. It specifies CASSGGDRENTGELFF. V is TRBV9 and J is TRBJ2-2, with TRBD1 matching 9 bases. Germline CDR1 and CDR2: SGDLS and YYNGEE. The CDR3 spans 16 residues. Unmatched junction bases numbered 4, after V lost 3 bases and J lost 1 base.

This clonotype was detected many times. The J gene is TRBJ2-1, the V gene TRBV9; 14 bases fit TRBD2. This CDR3 has 15 residues. Germline CDR1 is SGDLS and CDR2 is YYNGEE. The V segment lost 0 bases and the J segment 8 bases; nucleotides outside the gene matches: 1. The CDR3 loop reads CASSVAGLAGDEQFF. Written as DNA, the CDR3 is TGTGCCAGCAGCGTAGCGGGACTAGCGGGAGATGAGCAGTTCTTC.

By its share, this clonotype is medium-sized. The chain recombines TRBV9 with TRBJ1-3; D not certain. The CDR3 sequence is 12 residues long. With 7 bases removed from V and 0 bases from J, the gap between germline ends came to 5 bases. The germline CDR1 and CDR2 sequences are SGDLS and YYNGEE. CDR3 coding DNA: TGTGCCAGCCTGGACTCTGGAAACACCATATATTTT. Translated, it gives CASLDSGNTIYF.

This clonotype was seen at least ten times. The genes are TRBV9 and TRBJ2-3, with TRBD2 matching 11 bases. The V and J ends lost 0 bases and 6 bases, in that order; junction bases with no gene match: 0. CDR1 and CDR2 from the germline V gene are SGDLS and YYNGEE. The length of the CDR3 is 14 residues. The CDR3 nucleotides read TGTGCCAGCAGCGTAGCTAGCGGGAGGGATACGCAGTATTTT. Protein product: CASSVASGRDTQYF.

This clonotype was seen ten or more times. The chain has TRBV9 and TRBJ1-1; TRBD1 is a possible D gene (6 bases). Germline CDR1 and CDR2: SGDLS and YYNGEE. There are 13 residues in the CDR3. Between the trimmed V and J ends, which lost 4 bases and 4 bases, there was a span of 11 bases. For the CDR3, the DNA is TGTGCCAGCAGCCCAGGGGTGGGCACTGAAGCTTTCTTT. Protein: CASSPGVGTEAFF.

This clonotype was seen at least ten times. CDR3 loop: CASSVAGAAYEQYF. The CDR3 DNA sequence: TGTGCCAGCAGCGTAGCCGGGGCAGCCTACGAGCAGTACTTC. This chain uses TRBV9 with TRBJ2-7, with D perhaps matching TRBD1 or TRBD2 (5 bases each). The V and J ends lost 0 bases and 2 bases respectively, with 9 bases between them. The CDR3 is made up of 14 amino acids. The V gene's germline CDR1 is SGDLS and CDR2 YYNGEE.

This clonotype was observed at least ten times. V and J are TRBV9 and TRBJ1-1; TRBD1 might be the D (5 bases). The CDR3 consists of 15 residues. CDR1 SGDLS and CDR2 YYNGEE come from the germline V gene. The V end was cut by 0 bases, the J end by 4 bases, with 13 bases between. The DNA for the CDR3 is TGTGCCAGCAGCGTAGTGCGGGGGACGGGCACTGAAGCTTTCTTT. It is translated as CASSVVRGTGTEAFF.

There are many counts of this clonotype. V and J are TRBV9 and TRBJ2-6, with D possibly TRBD1 on 5 matching bases. Between the trimmed V and J ends, which lost 4 bases and 3 bases, there was a span of 17 bases. CDR3 length: 17 amino acids. CDR1 is SGDLS, CDR2 YYNGEE, per germline. CDR3 DNA: TGTGCCAGCAGCCCAGCCCGACAGTCTGGTGGGGCCAACGTCCTGACTTTC. This codes for CASSPARQSGGANVLTF.